These 25 T cell receptor beta chains were sequenced from one sample in a study of glioma-infiltrating T cells after dendritic cell vaccination. TCRdb's copy holds only in-frame clones and misses some; the assay was immunoSEQ multiplex PCR. The sample has 80,000 to 95,000 clones; around 85% are singletons. The material was blood, obtained before dendritic cell vaccination. These receptors came from a human donor with glioblastoma.

The chain carries TRBV29-1 and TRBJ2-5; a possible D gene is TRBD2 (5 bases). The DNA end is a closer match to TRBJ2-7, so the J assignment may be wrong. From germline, CDR1 is SQVTM and CDR2 ANQGSEA. This CDR3 is built from 12 residues. CDR3 region: CSVEDSFYEQYF. In nucleotides, the CDR3 is TGCAGCGTTGAGGACTCTTTCTACGAGCAGTACTTC.

The gene calls are TRBV5-1 and TRBJ2-5, with D perhaps TRBD2 (7 bases). V lost 1 base and J lost 3, with 13 bases in between. The CDR3 is 15 residues long. Germline-derived CDR1 and CDR2 are SGHRS and YFSETQ. CDR3 protein: CASSLIGGGEETQYF. The CDR3 DNA is TGCGCCAGCAGCTTGATTGGAGGGGGGGAAGAGACCCAGTACTTC. The whole variable domain, remainder taken from reference TRBV5-1 and TRBJ2-5, is KAGVTQTPRYLIKTRGQQVTLSCSPISGHRSVSWYQQTPGQGLQFLFEYFSETQRNKGNFPGRFSGRQFSNSRSEMNVSTLELGDSALYLCASSLIGGGEETQYFGPGTRLLVL.

This chain links TRBV7-8 with TRBJ1-2; D is possibly TRBD1 (5 bases). Trimming pared 4 bases from V and 5 bases from J, leaving 14 bases between. Germline assignment: CDR1 SGHVS and CDR2 FQNEAQ. CDR3 length equals 14 residues. Written as DNA, the CDR3 is TGTGCCAGCAGCTCGCGAGGGGAGGGGTATGGCTACACCTTC. Translating gives CASSSRGEGYGYTF.

V and J are TRBV5-6 and TRBJ2-2; TRBD1 might be the D (6 bases). Trimming shortened V by 2 bases and J by 4 bases, and 21 bases separated the two germline ends. Germline V gene sequence: CDR1 SGHDT, CDR2 YYEEEE. The CDR3 loop spans 18 amino acids. This chain's CDR3 is CASSFYNRAVRFTGELFF. The DNA of the CDR3 is TGTGCCAGCAGCTTTTATAACAGGGCCGTTCGGTTCACCGGGGAGCTGTTTTTT.

CDR3 sequence reads: CASSRTLQGYEQYF. The CDR3 nucleotides read TGTGCCAGCAGTCGTACCCTACAGGGCTACGAGCAGTACTTC. This chain joins TRBV27 and TRBJ2-7; TRBD1 is a possible D gene (6 bases). V lost 5 bases to trimming and J lost 3 bases, with 14 bases between them. CDR3 length: 14 amino acids. Germline CDR1 is MNHEY and CDR2 is SMNVEV (reference sequence).

This chain links TRBV11-2 with TRBJ1-2; 9 positions match TRBD1. The V and J ends lost 0 bases and 8 bases, in that order; junction bases with no gene match: 7. The CDR3 has 15 amino acids. CDR1 SGHAT and CDR2 FQNNGV come from the germline V gene. DNA for the CDR3: TGTGCCAGCAGCTTAGAACGGGACAGGGCGAGGGGCTACACCTTC. The encoded protein is CASSLERDRARGYTF.

This clone was seen once. The chain links TRBV4-1 to TRBJ1-1; D uncertain. Germline V gene sequence: CDR1 MGHRA, CDR2 YSYEKL. The ends were cut back, 0 bases at V and 0 bases at J, with 11 bases in the middle. The CDR3 sequence is 16 residues long. The CDR3 region is CASSQEGRLMNTEAFF. CDR3 nucleotide sequence: TGCGCCAGCAGCCAAGAGGGCAGATTAATGAACACTGAAGCTTTCTTT.

This clone appeared once. The rearrangement joins TRBV29-1 to TRBJ2-2; D ambiguous. This CDR3 is 14 amino acids long. The germline V gene encodes CDR1 SQVTM and CDR2 ANQGSEA. Trimming cost V 3 bases and J 0 bases, with 8 bases left between them. The chain's CDR3 is CSVDRGTNTGELFF. The CDR3 nucleotides are TGCAGCGTTGACCGCGGAACGAACACCGGGGAGCTGTTTTTT.

The chain carries TRBV27 and TRBJ1-2; D might be TRBD1 (5 bases). This CDR3 spans 17 amino acids. Trimming left V 2 bases short and J 3 bases short, with 19 bases between. Germline V gene sequence: CDR1 MNHEY, CDR2 SMNVEV (reference sequence). The CDR3 protein is CASSLMGGLPVDYGYTF. In nucleotides, the CDR3 is TGTGCCAGCAGTTTAATGGGGGGTCTTCCCGTTGACTATGGCTACACCTTC.

In this sample, this clone turned up once. The genes are TRBV5-6 and TRBJ2-5, with 9 nucleotides matching TRBD2. The V gene end was trimmed by 4 bases and the J gene end by 5 bases; junction bases not matched to a gene: 15. The CDR3 extends over 17 amino acids. CDR1 and CDR2 (germline): SGHDT, YYEEEE. The CDR3 nucleotides read TGTGCCAGCAGCCCACCCCGGGGGGCGGGAGGGGATGAGACCCAGTACTTC. This translates into CASSPPRGAGGDETQYF.

This sequence joins TRBV9 and TRBJ2-3, with 9 bases matching TRBD1. The CDR3 is 23 residues long. The germline gives CDR1 SGDLS, CDR2 YYNGEE. The V segment lost 1 base and the J segment 1 base; nucleotides outside the gene matches: 25. The CDR3 DNA follows: TGTGCCAGCAGCGTAACGGTCCGGCGGGGCGGGACAGGGTTTGAAAAAGGCACAGATACGCAGTATTTT. It translates to CASSVTVRRGGTGFEKGTDTQYF. The full variable domain, completed using reference TRBV9 and TRBJ2-3, is DSGVTQTPKHLITATGQRVTLRCSPRSGDLSVYWYQQSLDQGLQFLIQYYNGEERAKGNILERFSAQQFPDLHSELNLSSLELGDSALYFCASSVTVRRGGTGFEKGTDTQYFGPGTRLTVL.

The chain recombines TRBV9 with TRBJ2-1; TRBD2 matches 7 bases. J gave up 4 bases and V 5 bases, and 9 bases lay outside the gene matches. CDR1 and CDR2 (germline): SGDLS, YYNGEE. The CDR3 runs 15 residues. The CDR3 DNA is TGTGCCAGCAGTGAAGCGGGACTGTTTTACAATGAGCAGTTCTTC. Its protein product is CASSEAGLFYNEQFF.

The chain is built from TRBV7-8 and TRBJ1-2; D call uncertain. Germline V gene sequence: CDR1 SGHVS, CDR2 FQNEAQ. This CDR3 region has 14 residues. V was cut by 2 bases and J by 3 bases, with 10 bases left in between. In DNA, the CDR3 is TGTGCCAGCAGCTTAATCGGGAGGGACTATGGCTACACCTTC. Translating it yields CASSLIGRDYGYTF.

This chain connects TRBV7-9 to TRBJ1-1, with D perhaps TRBD1 (6 bases). From germline, CDR1 is SEHNR and CDR2 FQNEAQ (reference sequence). Deletions cut 3 bases from V and 0 bases from J, with 14 bases between. The CDR3 contains 16 residues. CDR3 coding DNA: TGTGCCAGCAGCTTTCCCACGGGGGGCCTGAACACTGAAGCTTTCTTT. Translation: CASSFPTGGLNTEAFF. Based on the CDR3 plus reference TRBV7-9 and TRBJ1-1, the full variable domain is DTGVSQNPRHKITKRGQNVTFRCDPISEHNRLYWYRQTLGQGPEFLTYFQNEAQLEKSRLLSDRFSAERPKGSFSTLEIQRTEQGDSAMYLCASSFPTGGLNTEAFFGQGTRLTVV.

The CDR3 protein is CASSSLGRGGTGELFF. Written as DNA, the CDR3 is TGTGCCAGCAGTTCCCTTGGGAGGGGGGGCACCGGGGAGCTGTTTTTT. V and J are TRBV27 and TRBJ2-2; TRBD2 might be the D (7 bases). The V gene's germline CDR1 is MNHEY and CDR2 SMNVEV (reference sequence). The CDR3 is 16 amino acids. Trimming shortened V by 4 bases and J by 4 bases, and 16 bases separated the two germline ends.

This clone showed up just a few times. The gene calls are TRBV4-1 and TRBJ1-3; 7 bases map to TRBD1. Germline lookup yields CDR1 MGHRA and CDR2 YSYEKL. The CDR3 is 15 amino acids. After removal of 2 bases from V and 0 bases from J, the junction contained 1 base not matched to a gene. The CDR3 sequence is CASSQSGGSGNTIYF. The CDR3 DNA reads as TGCGCCAGCAGCCAATCAGGGGGCTCTGGAAACACCATATATTTT.

This chain connects TRBV7-8 to TRBJ1-2; D gene uncertain. The germline gives CDR1 SGHVS, CDR2 FQNEAQ. The CDR3 has 13 residues. The V gene lost 2 bases and the J gene lost 0 bases, with 4 bases spanning the gap. The CDR3 coding sequence is TGTGCCAGCAGCTTACTAACTAACTATGGCTACACCTTC. This sequence encodes CASSLLTNYGYTF.

This chain links TRBV6-1 with TRBJ2-5; 7 bases are a match to TRBD1. CDR3 length: 15 residues. The V gene's germline CDR1 is MNHNS and CDR2 SASEGT. V lost 7 bases to trimming and J lost 0 bases; unmatched junction nucleotides: 8. As DNA, the CDR3 is TGTGCCAGCAACCCCCTGACAGGGCACCAAGAGACCCAGTACTTC. Encoded protein: CASNPLTGHQETQYF.

This chain joins TRBV7-9 and TRBJ2-3, with 8 bases matching TRBD2. The CDR3 runs to 15 residues. V shed 5 bases, J shed 3 bases, and the junction held 7 bases outside the gene matches. In germline, CDR1 is SEHNR, CDR2 FQNEAQ (reference sequence). The CDR3 bases are TGTGCCAGCAGCGCGAGCGGGGGTAGAACAGATACGCAGTATTTT. As protein: CASSASGGRTDTQYF.

CDR3 nucleotide sequence: TGTGCCAGCAGCCCGCAGGACCCAGGGGGCGCGGTTCTAGAGACCCAGTACTTC. Encoded protein: CASSPQDPGGAVLETQYF. The V and J genes are TRBV13 and TRBJ2-5, with 8 nucleotides matching TRBD1. CDR3 length equals 18 residues. The V gene end was trimmed by 5 bases and the J gene end by 4 bases; junction bases not matched to a gene: 18. Germline assignment: CDR1 PRHDT and CDR2 FYEKMQ (reference sequence).

The chain links TRBV4-3 to TRBJ2-7, with 8 bases lining up with TRBD2. With V trimmed by 4 bases and J by 0 bases, 14 bases remained unmatched. CDR3 length equals 18 residues. The V gene's germline CDR1 is LGHNA and CDR2 YSLEER. Here the CDR3 DNA reads TGCGCCAGCAGCCCCATCACGCTCCTACTAGCGGACTCCTACGAGCAGTACTTC. Its translation: CASSPITLLLADSYEQYF.

The gene calls are TRBV6-4 and TRBJ2-3; 10 nucleotides match TRBD2. Germline loops: CDR1 MRHNA, CDR2 SNTAGT. This CDR3 spans 16 amino acids. With 0 bases clipped from V and 0 bases from J, the junction kept 0 bases outside the gene matches. The CDR3, as DNA: TGTGCCAGCAGTGACTCGACTAGCGGGAGCACAGATACGCAGTATTTT. Protein sequence: CASSDSTSGSTDTQYF.

V is TRBV28 and J is TRBJ2-1, with D uncertain. V lost 4 bases to trimming and J lost 11 bases, with 15 bases between them. The CDR3 has 13 amino acids. The V gene's germline CDR1 is MDHEN and CDR2 SYDVKM. CDR3 loop: CASSYSPNTQQFF. Written as DNA, the CDR3 is TGTGCCAGCAGTTACTCACCCAATACGCAGCAGTTCTTC. Together with reference TRBV28 and TRBJ2-1, the CDR3 gives the full variable domain: DVKVTQSSRYLVKRTGEKVFLECVQDMDHENMFWYRQDPGLGLRLIYFSYDVKMKEKGDIPEGYSVSREKKERFSLILESASTNQTSMYLCASSYSPNTQQFFGPGTRLTVL.

J is TRBJ2-1 and V is TRBV20-1; no clear D. CDR3 length equals 10 residues. Trimming took 6 bases from V and 4 from J, leaving 4 bases between them. The germline gives CDR1 DFQATT, CDR2 SNEGSKA (reference sequence). DNA of the CDR3: TGCAGTGCACTATACAATGAGCAGTTCTTC. Encoded protein: CSALYNEQFF.

The chain recombines TRBV5-6 with TRBJ1-2; D is undetermined. This CDR3 region has 13 residues. Per the germline V gene, CDR1 is SGHDT and CDR2 is YYEEEE. Trimming took off 6 bases at V and 0 bases at J, with 9 bases between the two ends. The chain's CDR3 is CASTMSPNYGYTF. The CDR3 nucleotides are TGTGCCAGCACTATGTCCCCTAACTATGGCTACACCTTC.